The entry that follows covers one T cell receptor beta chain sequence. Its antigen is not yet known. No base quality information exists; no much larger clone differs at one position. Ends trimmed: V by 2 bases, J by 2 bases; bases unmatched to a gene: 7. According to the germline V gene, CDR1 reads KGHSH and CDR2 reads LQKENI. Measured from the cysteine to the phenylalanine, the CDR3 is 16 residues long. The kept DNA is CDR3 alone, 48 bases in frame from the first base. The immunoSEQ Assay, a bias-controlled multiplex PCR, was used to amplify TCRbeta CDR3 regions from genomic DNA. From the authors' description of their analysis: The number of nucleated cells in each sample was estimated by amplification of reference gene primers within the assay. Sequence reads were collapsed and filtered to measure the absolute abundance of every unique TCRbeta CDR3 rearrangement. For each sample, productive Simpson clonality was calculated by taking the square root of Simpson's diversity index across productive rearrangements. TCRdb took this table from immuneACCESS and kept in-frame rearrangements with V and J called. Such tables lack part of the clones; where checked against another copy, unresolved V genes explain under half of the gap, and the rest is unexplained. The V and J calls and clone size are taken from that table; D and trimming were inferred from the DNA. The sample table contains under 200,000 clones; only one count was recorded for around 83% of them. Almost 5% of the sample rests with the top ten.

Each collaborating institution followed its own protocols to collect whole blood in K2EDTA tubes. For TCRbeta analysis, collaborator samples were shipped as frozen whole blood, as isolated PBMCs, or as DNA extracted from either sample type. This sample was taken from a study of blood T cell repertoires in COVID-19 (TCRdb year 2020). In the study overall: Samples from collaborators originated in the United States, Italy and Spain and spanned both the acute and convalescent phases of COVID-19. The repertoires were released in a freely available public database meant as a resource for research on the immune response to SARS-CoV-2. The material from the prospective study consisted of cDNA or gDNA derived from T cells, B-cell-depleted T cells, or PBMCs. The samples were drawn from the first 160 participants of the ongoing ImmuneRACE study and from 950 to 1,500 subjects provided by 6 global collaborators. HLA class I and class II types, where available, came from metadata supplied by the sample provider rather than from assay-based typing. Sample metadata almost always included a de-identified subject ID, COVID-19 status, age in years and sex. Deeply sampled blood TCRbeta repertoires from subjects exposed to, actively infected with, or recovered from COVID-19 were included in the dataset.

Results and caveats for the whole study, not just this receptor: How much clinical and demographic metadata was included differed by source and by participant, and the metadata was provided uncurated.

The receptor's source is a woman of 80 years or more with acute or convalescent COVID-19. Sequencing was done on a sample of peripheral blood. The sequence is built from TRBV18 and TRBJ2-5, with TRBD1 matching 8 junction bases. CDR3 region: CASSPIRTGRQETQYF. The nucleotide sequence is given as TGTGCCAGCTCACCAATTAGGACAGGGAGGCAAGAGACCCAGTACTTC.